These 20 T cell receptor beta chains came from one sample sequenced in a study of blood T cell repertoires in COVID-19. The data were produced by immunoSEQ multiplex PCR, yet TCRdb's version contains in-frame clones alone and is incomplete. Among nearly 350,000 clones listed, around 91% were seen once. The source material was peripheral blood. These TCRs come from a woman under 30 who had recovered from COVID-19.

The chain combines TRBV7-9 with TRBJ1-1; 8 bases fit TRBD1. This CDR3 contains 15 residues. Germline CDR1 is SEHNR and CDR2 is FQNEAQ (reference sequence). V shed 0 bases, J shed 5 bases, and the junction held 5 bases outside the gene matches. The CDR3 sequence: CASSLATGGRTEAFF. The CDR3 coding sequence is TGTGCCAGCAGCTTAGCAACAGGGGGAAGAACTGAAGCTTTCTTT.

This rearrangement joins TRBV5-6 to TRBJ1-1; 10 bases line up with TRBD1. Trimming at V came to 4 bases and at J to 4 bases, leaving 7 bases not matched to a gene. CDR3 length: 15 amino acids. CDR1 is SGHDT and CDR2 is YYEEEE in the germline V gene. As DNA, the CDR3 is TGTGCCAGCAGCCGGCGTCGGACAGGGGGCACTGAAGCTTTCTTT. Protein sequence: CASSRRRTGGTEAFF.

This clone was found a few times. The CDR3 here is CASSPSRGSYEQYV. Here the CDR3 DNA reads TGTGCCAGTAGTCCCTCTCGGGGATCCTACGAGCAGTACGTC. This chain connects TRBV19 to TRBJ2-7; maybe TRBD2 (5 bases). The CDR3 is 14 amino acids. V was pared by 5 bases and J by 1 base, with 12 bases between. CDR1 LNHDA and CDR2 SQIVND come from the germline V gene (reference sequence).

J is TRBJ1-2 and V is TRBV5-4; D remains ambiguous. This CDR3 is 12 amino acids long. The V gene lost 2 bases and the J gene lost 8 bases, with 10 bases spanning the gap. Per the germline V gene, CDR1 is SGHNT and CDR2 is YYREEE (reference sequence). CDR3: CASSLIAGGYTF. The CDR3 DNA follows: TGTGCCAGCAGCTTAATCGCGGGAGGCTACACCTTC.

V usage is TRBV5-1 and J usage is TRBJ1-6; 10 bases fit TRBD1. The germline gives CDR1 SGHRS, CDR2 YFSETQ. V trimming: 0 bases; J trimming: 5 bases; junction bases outside the gene matches: 8. This CDR3 has 18 residues. The CDR3 spells CASSLEAGQGFNNSPLHF. CDR3 in DNA: TGCGCCAGCAGCTTGGAAGCGGGACAGGGGTTTAATAATTCACCCCTCCACTTT.

This chain uses TRBV5-4 with TRBJ1-2; D is perhaps TRBD1 (5 bases). Trimming shortened V by 2 bases and J by 4 bases, and 9 bases separated the two germline ends. CDR1 and CDR2 (germline): SGHNT, YYREEE (reference sequence). The CDR3 is made up of 13 amino acids. The CDR3 DNA reads TGTGCCAGCAGCTTCGGGGGGACCTATGGCTACACCTTC. It yields the protein CASSFGGTYGYTF.

The chain has TRBV24-1 and TRBJ1-5; 10 bases align to TRBD1. V gave up 4 bases and J gave up 3 bases; unmatched junction bases: 8. The CDR3 contains 17 residues. Germline V gene data show CDR1 as KGHDR and CDR2 as SFDVKD. CDR3 protein: CATSDHRDRGSNQPQHF. The CDR3 coding sequence is TGTGCCACCAGTGACCACCGGGACAGGGGATCCAATCAGCCCCAGCATTTT.

The CDR3 DNA is TGTGCCAGCAGCCAACACGGGACAGGGGGCAATGAGCAGTTCTTC. Protein: CASSQHGTGGNEQFF. The chain links TRBV5-4 to TRBJ2-1, with TRBD1 identical over 11 bases. V shed 4 bases, J shed 6 bases, and the junction held 6 bases outside the gene matches. The CDR3 extends over 15 amino acids. CDR1 and CDR2 (germline): SGHNT, YYREEE (reference sequence).

The rearrangement links TRBV4-1 to TRBJ2-3; 14 bases align to TRBD2. There are 16 residues in the CDR3. J lost 5 bases, V lost 3 bases, and 4 bases had no gene match. CDR1 and CDR2 from the germline V gene are MGHRA and YSYEKL. The CDR3 is CASSQTSGRGGDTQYF. As DNA, the CDR3 is TGCGCCAGCAGCCAGACTAGCGGGAGGGGTGGAGATACGCAGTATTTT.

This rearrangement joins TRBV5-1 to TRBJ2-1; D gene unclear. Germline CDR1 and CDR2: SGHRS and YFSETQ. The CDR3 has 13 amino acids. V gave up 3 bases and J gave up 5 bases, with 9 bases separating them. CDR3 amino acids: CASSSRVDNEQFF. The CDR3 coding sequence is TGCGCCAGCAGCTCCCGGGTCGACAATGAGCAGTTCTTC.

CDR3 sequence: CASSEADRPRAQYF. As DNA, the CDR3 is TGTGCCAGCAGTGAAGCGGACAGGCCCCGGGCCCAGTACTTC. The rearrangement uses TRBV25-1 and TRBJ2-5; the match to TRBD1 covers 7 bases. CDR1 and CDR2 from the germline V gene are MGHDK and SYGVNS. Trimming took 2 bases from V and 9 from J; bases not matched to a gene: 9. The CDR3 is 14 residues long.

This chain joins TRBV11-3 and TRBJ2-1, with TRBD2 matching over 11 bases. CDR3 length: 19 amino acids. Germline CDR1 reads SGHNT; CDR2 reads YENEEA. After removal of 2 bases from V and 10 bases from J, the junction contained 19 bases not matched to a gene. The CDR3 sequence is CASSLSPDPGLAAPREQFF. In nucleotides, the CDR3 is TGTGCCAGCAGCTTATCCCCCGACCCGGGACTAGCGGCCCCGAGGGAGCAGTTCTTC.

The chain couples TRBV5-1 to TRBJ2-6; 7 nucleotides line up with TRBD2. CDR1 is SGHRS, CDR2 YFSETQ, per germline. V shed 4 bases and J 0 bases; nucleotides not matched to a gene: 10. This CDR3 is 18 amino acids long. DNA of the CDR3: TGCGCCAGCAGCCGGGGGGAGGGCCATCGCTCTGGGGCCAACGTCCTGACTTTC. It encodes CASSRGEGHRSGANVLTF.

This clone was seen only once. The rearrangement uses TRBV19 and TRBJ1-4, with D perhaps matching TRBD1 (6 bases). CDR3 length: 15 residues. CDR1 is LNHDA, CDR2 SQIVND, per germline (reference sequence). The V end was cut by 6 bases, the J end by 7 bases, with 18 bases between. The CDR3 DNA is TGTGCCAGTAGGGCAAGGGGGACACAACCTGAAAAACTGTTTTTT. Its translation is CASRARGTQPEKLFF.

The rearrangement joins TRBV24-1 to TRBJ2-2; D is perhaps TRBD1 (6 bases). The CDR3 extends over 17 amino acids. The ends were cut back, 0 bases at V and 4 bases at J, with 14 bases in the middle. In germline, CDR1 is KGHDR, CDR2 SFDVKD. In nucleotides, the CDR3 is TGTGCCACCAGTGATTTGGTACAGGGTGGGAGCACCGGGGAGCTGTTTTTT. Protein sequence: CATSDLVQGGSTGELFF.

V is TRBV7-9 and J is TRBJ1-5, with D uncertain. The CDR3 is made up of 11 amino acids. Trimming cost V 9 bases and J 2 bases, with 5 bases left between them. CDR1 is SEHNR, CDR2 FQNEAQ, per germline (reference sequence). CDR3 in amino acids: CASQGNQPQHF. CDR3 in DNA: TGTGCCAGTCAGGGCAATCAGCCCCAGCATTTT.

V usage is TRBV7-9 and J usage is TRBJ1-1; unclear D gene. Germline loops: CDR1 SEHNR, CDR2 FQNEAQ (reference sequence). V shed 5 bases and J shed 7 bases, with 20 bases lying between them. The CDR3 loop spans 15 amino acids. The CDR3 is CASSPSAAVRLEAFF. The CDR3 DNA follows: TGTGCCAGCAGCCCTTCGGCGGCAGTACGTCTTGAAGCTTTCTTT.

CDR3 residues: CAWSRTFSSEAFF. The CDR3 DNA follows: TGTGCCTGGAGTAGGACATTCTCTTCTGAAGCTTTCTTT. The chain is built from TRBV30 and TRBJ1-1; D perhaps matches TRBD1 (5 bases). V was pared by 2 bases and J by 6 bases, with 13 bases between. CDR3 length equals 13 residues. Germline loops: CDR1 GTSNPN, CDR2 SVGIG (reference sequence).

The chain uses TRBV4-3 and TRBJ2-1; D is uncertain. The V end lost 1 base, the J end lost 5 bases, and 3 bases lay between the germline ends. The germline CDR1 and CDR2 sequences are LGHNA and YSLEER. The CDR3 runs to 12 residues. CDR3 in amino acids: CASSQGDNEQFF. The CDR3 nucleotides are TGCGCCAGCAGCCAAGGAGACAATGAGCAGTTCTTC.

The chain employs TRBV30 and TRBJ1-2, with 7 bases fitting TRBD1. V lost 3 bases, J lost 7 bases, and 8 bases stayed unmatched. Germline V gene lookup returns CDR1 GTSNPN and CDR2 SVGIG (reference sequence). This CDR3 spans 13 amino acids. The CDR3 sequence is CAWSVSGTAGYTF. The CDR3 DNA reads as TGTGCCTGGAGCGTCTCCGGGACAGCTGGCTACACCTTC.